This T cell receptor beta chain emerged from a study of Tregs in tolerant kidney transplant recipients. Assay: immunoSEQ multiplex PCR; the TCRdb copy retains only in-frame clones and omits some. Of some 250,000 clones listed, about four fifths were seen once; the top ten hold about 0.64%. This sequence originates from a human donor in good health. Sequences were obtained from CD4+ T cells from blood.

The CDR3 is CASSLPTGASTDTQYF. CDR3 DNA: TGCGCCAGCAGCTTACCGACAGGGGCGAGCACAGATACGCAGTATTTT. The chain employs TRBV5-1 and TRBJ2-3, with 8 bases identical to TRBD1. Germline CDR1 reads SGHRS; CDR2 reads YFSETQ. V was pared by 2 bases and J by 0 bases, with 5 bases of the junction left unmatched. The CDR3 has 16 amino acids.